A single sample is the source of the 30 T cell receptor beta chains below, sequenced in a study of blood T cell repertoires in COVID-19. Assay used: immunoSEQ multiplex PCR; TCRdb lists only in-frame clones, some missing. The sample lists under 300,000 clones; approximately 85% were seen once. Sequencing used PBMCs or T cells enriched from blood (not recorded which). These receptors were obtained from a woman in her forties or fifties who had recovered from COVID-19.

This clone turned up a few times. The chain employs TRBV2 and TRBJ2-1; weak D call: TRBD2 (5 bases). This CDR3 comprises 13 residues. The ends were cut back, 6 bases at V and 12 bases at J, with 18 bases in the middle. CDR1 and CDR2 (germline): SNHLY, FYNNEI. The CDR3 DNA sequence: TGTGCCAGCAGCTACCTCGGGGAGCTCGGGCAGTTCTTC. Its protein is CASSYLGELGQFF.

V and J are TRBV6-6 and TRBJ1-1, with D maybe TRBD1 (5 bases). The CDR3 sequence is 15 residues long. V lost 4 bases and J 1 base, leaving 13 bases between the germline ends. Looked up from germline, CDR1 is MNHNY and CDR2 is SVGAGI (reference sequence). CDR3 sequence: CASSWGGVRNTEAFF. CDR3 nucleotides: TGTGCCAGCAGTTGGGGAGGGGTGCGGAACACTGAAGCTTTCTTT.

This clone was picked up a small number of times. V gene TRBV29-1 combines with J gene TRBJ2-1; tentatively, D is TRBD2 (5 bases). V was pared by 3 bases and J by 9 bases, with 15 bases between. This CDR3 is 13 amino acids long. Germline V gene sequence: CDR1 SQVTM, CDR2 ANQGSEA. The CDR3 sequence is CSVERVFEREQFF. CDR3 DNA: TGCAGCGTTGAGAGGGTCTTTGAGCGTGAGCAGTTCTTC.

V and J are TRBV28 and TRBJ2-7; a possible D gene is TRBD2 (7 bases). V was pared by 8 bases and J by 0 bases, with 11 bases between. Per germline, CDR1 MDHEN and CDR2 SYDVKM. The CDR3 is 13 residues long. This CDR3 reads CASRGGASYEQYF. Here the CDR3 DNA reads TGTGCCAGCCGAGGGGGGGCCTCCTACGAGCAGTACTTC.

The rearrangement links TRBV7-9 to TRBJ2-2; tentatively, D is TRBD2 (6 bases). CDR1 and CDR2 from the germline V gene are SEHNR and FQNEAQ (reference sequence). V was cut by 4 bases and J by 0 bases, with 12 bases left in between. This CDR3 contains 16 residues. CDR3 region: CASSSSRGSNTGELFF. The CDR3 region has the DNA TGTGCCAGCAGCTCCAGCCGGGGGTCGAACACCGGGGAGCTGTTTTTT.

The V call is TRBV2, the J call TRBJ1-4, with D perhaps matching TRBD1 (5 bases). This CDR3 has 12 residues. From germline, CDR1 is SNHLY and CDR2 FYNNEI. V lost 5 bases to trimming and J lost 8 bases, with 9 bases between them. The chain's CDR3 is CASSYTGEKLFF. The CDR3 nucleotides read TGTGCCAGCAGTTACACAGGAGAAAAACTGTTTTTT.

This rearrangement joins TRBV18 to TRBJ1-1, with TRBD1 as a possible D gene (6 bases). Germline V gives CDR1 KGHSH, CDR2 LQKENI. Trimming stripped 2 bases from V and 3 bases from J, with 19 bases between. There are 17 residues in the CDR3. CDR3: CASSPTRGGGRYTEAFF. CDR3 sequence (DNA): TGTGCCAGCTCACCAACTCGAGGGGGGGGTAGGTACACTGAAGCTTTCTTT.

The rearrangement uses TRBV28 and TRBJ1-1; D is unclear. Per the germline V gene, CDR1 is MDHEN and CDR2 is SYDVKM. This CDR3 has 15 amino acids. Trimming took 5 bases from V and 1 from J, leaving 14 bases between them. DNA of the CDR3: TGTGCCAGCAGTATCCTTCGGGTCCCGAACACTGAAGCTTTCTTT. Translation gives CASSILRVPNTEAFF.

CDR3 sequence reads: CASSLSPRSTDTQYF. In DNA, the CDR3 is TGTGCCAGCAGTTTATCTCCGAGGAGCACAGATACGCAGTATTTT. The genes are TRBV27 and TRBJ2-3; D is uncertain. Germline lookup yields CDR1 MNHEY and CDR2 SMNVEV (reference sequence). V was pared by 0 bases and J by 0 bases, with 7 bases between. The CDR3 runs 15 residues.

The rearrangement uses TRBV5-5 and TRBJ1-4, with a possible D match to TRBD1 (5 bases). The germline V gene has CDR1 SGHKS and CDR2 YYEKEE (reference sequence). V shed 1 base and J shed 6 bases, with 22 bases lying between them. The CDR3 extends over 18 amino acids. This CDR3 reads CASSLYEQIYIRDEKLFF. CDR3 nucleotides: TGTGCCAGCAGCTTGTACGAGCAGATTTACATCAGGGATGAAAAACTGTTTTTT.

The chain employs TRBV7-9 and TRBJ1-6; D gene uncertain. Looked up from germline, CDR1 is SEHNR and CDR2 is FQNEAQ (reference sequence). Trimming left V 5 bases short and J 10 bases short, with 15 bases between. The CDR3 totals 14 residues. CDR3 DNA: TGTGCCAGCAGCCCTATCGGAGGGCAGTCACCCCTCCACTTT. It translates to CASSPIGGQSPLHF.

The J gene is TRBJ2-1, the V gene TRBV6-5; D not certain. V was pared by 7 bases and J by 0 bases, with 10 bases between. The CDR3 contains 14 residues. Germline loops: CDR1 MNHEY, CDR2 SVGAGI. The CDR3 DNA is TGTGCCAGCAAACCACTGAGCTCCTACAATGAGCAGTTCTTC. It translates to CASKPLSSYNEQFF.

The chain has TRBV5-7 and TRBJ2-2; 7 bases map to TRBD2. TRBV5-7 carries the ORF label, with uncertain function. V lost 5 bases, J lost 3 bases, and 7 bases stayed unmatched. This CDR3 has 15 residues. In DNA form, the CDR3 reads TGTGCCAGCAGTCAAAGCGGGGTCTACACCGGGGAGCTGTTTTTT. Translation: CASSQSGVYTGELFF.

This chain uses TRBV11-2 with TRBJ2-7; TRBD2 is a possible D gene (6 bases). Per the germline V gene, CDR1 is SGHAT and CDR2 is FQNNGV. The CDR3 has 14 amino acids. V was clipped by 7 bases and J by 4 bases, with 17 bases between them. The CDR3 spells CASTPQLAGYEQYF. CDR3 nucleotide sequence: TGTGCCAGCACCCCTCAACTAGCAGGGTACGAGCAGTACTTC.

In DNA, the CDR3 is TGTGCCAGCAGTTGGCATCTTGGCTACACCTTC. Its translation is CASSWHLGYTF. The V call is TRBV12-3 or TRBV12-4, the J call TRBJ1-2; D ambiguous. V was trimmed by 4 bases and J by 7 bases, leaving 7 bases between them. This CDR3 contains 11 residues.

This clone showed up just a few times. The chain couples TRBV3-1 (or the pseudogene TRBV3-2) to TRBJ1-6; D remains ambiguous. Germline lookup yields CDR1 LGHDT and CDR2 YNNKEL (reference sequence). V was clipped by 0 bases and J by 0 bases, with 15 bases between them. The CDR3 runs 19 residues. The chain's CDR3 is CASSQDKVGVSSYNSPLHF. The CDR3 DNA reads TGTGCCAGCAGCCAAGATAAAGTCGGAGTCAGCTCCTATAATTCACCCCTCCACTTT.

V gene TRBV10-3 combines with J gene TRBJ2-7, with 9 positions matching TRBD2. Germline assignment: CDR1 ENHRY and CDR2 SYGVKD. CDR3 length equals 14 residues. V was clipped by 4 bases and J by 5 bases; unmatched bases: 6. CDR3 nucleotide sequence: TGTGCCATCAGTGGGGGGACTAGCCCCAACGAGCAGTACTTC. It codes for CAISGGTSPNEQYF.

This chain connects TRBV28 to TRBJ2-7; 8 nucleotides agree with TRBD1. Germline V gene data show CDR1 as MDHEN and CDR2 as SYDVKM. Unmatched junction bases numbered 10, after V lost 3 bases and J lost 3 bases. The CDR3 sequence is 16 residues long. CDR3 sequence reads: CASSFPSGGLDYEQYF. The DNA of the CDR3 is TGTGCCAGCAGTTTCCCTTCAGGGGGCTTAGACTACGAGCAGTACTTC.

The chain combines TRBV12-3 or TRBV12-4 with TRBJ1-1; 9 nucleotides line up with TRBD1. The CDR3 contains 12 residues. The ends lost 8 bases at V and 6 bases at J; junction bases unmatched: 4. The chain's CDR3 is CASAGQGPEAFF. The CDR3 coding sequence is TGTGCCAGCGCCGGACAGGGGCCTGAAGCTTTCTTT.

The V gene is TRBV7-9, the J gene TRBJ2-3; possible D gene TRBD2, 5 bases. V was pared by 10 bases and J by 0 bases, with 17 bases between. CDR1 is SEHNR and CDR2 is FQNEAQ in the germline V gene (reference sequence). This CDR3 has 15 residues. The CDR3 DNA follows: TGTGCCACCGCCACTCGAGGGATTAGCACAGATACGCAGTATTTT. It specifies CATATRGISTDTQYF.

The chain combines TRBV2 with TRBJ2-6, with D possibly matching TRBD2 (5 bases). Trimming pared 6 bases from V and 0 bases from J, leaving 12 bases between. The CDR3 runs to 16 residues. CDR1 is SNHLY and CDR2 is FYNNEI in the germline V gene. The CDR3 nucleotides are TGTGCCAGCAGGACCGGACGGGGCTCTGGGGCCAACGTCCTGACTTTC. Protein: CASRTGRGSGANVLTF. The full variable domain, completed using reference TRBV2 and TRBJ2-6, is EPEVTQTPSHQVTQMGQEVILRCVPISNHLYFYWYRQILGQKVEFLVSFYNNEISEKSEIFDDQFSVERPDGSNFTLKIRSTKLEDSAMYFCASRTGRGSGANVLTFGAGSRLTVL.

The chain links TRBV27 to TRBJ1-6; unclear D gene. The CDR3 is 19 amino acids. Per germline, CDR1 MNHEY and CDR2 SMNVEV (reference sequence). Trimming stripped 10 bases from V and 0 bases from J, with 25 bases between. The CDR3 here is CAIRDLGGRSSSYNSPLHF. In DNA, the CDR3 is TGTGCCATCCGAGATTTAGGCGGTCGATCAAGCTCCTATAATTCACCCCTCCACTTT.

The chain is built from TRBV2 and TRBJ2-5; 8 nucleotides agree with TRBD1. J lost 5 bases, V lost 4 bases, and 12 bases had no gene match. Germline-derived CDR1 and CDR2 are SNHLY and FYNNEI. CDR3 length: 16 residues. In DNA, the CDR3 is TGTGCCAGCAGTGTGTATAGGACAGGGATTCGCGAGACCCAGTACTTC. Encoded protein: CASSVYRTGIRETQYF.

The gene calls are TRBV2 and TRBJ2-7, with TRBD1 identical over 7 bases. This CDR3 has 16 amino acids. The V gene's germline CDR1 is SNHLY and CDR2 FYNNEI. V shed 7 bases and J 2 bases; nucleotides not matched to a gene: 14. The CDR3 bases are TGTGCCAGCACAACCCACGGGACAGCTGTTCCCTACGAGCAGTACTTC. Protein product: CASTTHGTAVPYEQYF. Full variable domain (missing parts from reference TRBV2 and TRBJ2-7): EPEVTQTPSHQVTQMGQEVILRCVPISNHLYFYWYRQILGQKVEFLVSFYNNEISEKSEIFDDQFSVERPDGSNFTLKIRSTKLEDSAMYFCASTTHGTAVPYEQYFGPGTRLTVT.

This chain uses TRBV19 with TRBJ1-3; D ambiguous. This CDR3 contains 13 residues. CDR1 is LNHDA, CDR2 SQIVND, per germline (reference sequence). V shed 11 bases and J shed 8 bases, with 19 bases lying between them. The CDR3 DNA follows: TGTGCCGGCTCGTACAGTAACAAAGACACCATATATTTT. Protein product: CAGSYSNKDTIYF.

The chain links TRBV2 to TRBJ1-2, with D tentatively TRBD1 (6 bases). Germline CDR1 is SNHLY and CDR2 is FYNNEI. Trimming stripped 6 bases from V and 8 bases from J, with 22 bases between. CDR3 length: 15 amino acids. The CDR3 region is CASRKGSGQPRGYTF. The CDR3 DNA sequence: TGTGCCAGCAGGAAGGGCAGCGGACAGCCACGGGGCTACACCTTC.

The chain employs TRBV13 and TRBJ2-1; 8 bases are a match to TRBD1. V gave up 2 bases and J gave up 2 bases; unmatched junction bases: 2. The germline V gene has CDR1 PRHDT and CDR2 FYEKMQ (reference sequence). This CDR3 has 15 residues. The CDR3, as DNA: TGTGCCAGCAGCTTACAGGGGGCCGCCTACAATGAGCAGTTCTTC. Protein sequence: CASSLQGAAYNEQFF.

This chain links TRBV6-5 with TRBJ2-3; maybe TRBD1 (5 bases). From germline, CDR1 is MNHEY and CDR2 SVGAGI. The CDR3 runs 15 residues. Trimming left V 2 bases short and J 0 bases short, with 9 bases between. The CDR3 reads CASSYRGISTDTQYF. Written as DNA, the CDR3 is TGTGCCAGCAGTTACAGGGGTATTAGCACAGATACGCAGTATTTT.

V gene TRBV28 combines with J gene TRBJ2-2; 8 nucleotides align to TRBD2. J gave up 4 bases and V 4 bases, and 23 bases lay outside the gene matches. This CDR3 is built from 21 residues. Germline assignment: CDR1 MDHEN and CDR2 SYDVKM. The chain's CDR3 is CASSSIHLLSGNLGRTGELFF. CDR3 in DNA: TGTGCCAGCAGTTCCATTCACTTACTTAGCGGGAATCTCGGGCGCACCGGGGAGCTGTTTTTT.

CDR3 sequence (DNA): TGTGCCAGCAGTTCGGGCCTTTCGGGGTCTAGCTCCTACAATGAGCAGTTCTTC. Its protein is CASSSGLSGSSSYNEQFF. The V and J genes are TRBV6-2 or TRBV6-3 and TRBJ2-1; maybe TRBD2 (5 bases). The ends were cut back, 4 bases at V and 0 bases at J, with 19 bases in the middle. The CDR3 loop spans 18 amino acids. CDR1 is MNHEY, CDR2 SVGEGT, per germline.